These 22 T cell receptor beta chains originate from one sample sequenced in a study of T-cell memory formation after mild COVID-19. A single record per CDR3 protein comes from TCRdb applying MiXCR to the 5' RACE reads. Of 290,000 or so distinct CDR3 sequences in the sample, roughly a fifth were seen once. The sequenced material came from PBMCs or a T cell subset sorted from them (not recorded which). The receptors stem from a man aged 18 to 29 who had mild COVID-19 (a few samples of this study predate the infection). Cell type and time point are not known.

This clonotype was observed a handful of times. This rearrangement joins TRBV6-6 to TRBJ1-2; 9 bases fit TRBD1. CDR3 length: 14 amino acids. Germline values: CDR1 MNHNY, CDR2 SVGAGI (reference sequence). V shed 5 bases, J shed 2 bases, and the junction held 3 bases outside the gene matches. CDR3 nucleotides: TGTGCCAGCAGTAGGACAGGGGAGAACTATGGCTACACCTTC. It encodes CASSRTGENYGYTF.

The chain employs TRBV10-2 and TRBJ2-7; no clear D gene. Trimming removed 2 bases from V and 5 bases from J, with 10 bases in between. CDR3 size: 13 residues. Looked up from germline, CDR1 is WSHSY and CDR2 is SAAADI. CDR3 DNA sequence: TGCGCCAGCAGTGAGGGAAGGGTTGACGAGCAGTACTTC. Its protein is CASSEGRVDEQYF.

The chain links TRBV24-1 to TRBJ2-7; TRBD1 or TRBD2 may be the D gene (6 bases each). Trimming removed 5 bases from V and 2 bases from J, with 24 bases in between. This CDR3 spans 18 amino acids. Germline loops: CDR1 KGHDR, CDR2 SFDVKD. This chain's CDR3 is CATSGQDQGTYSPYEQYF. CDR3 bases: TGTGCCACCAGTGGCCAGGACCAGGGGACTTATTCCCCCTACGAGCAGTACTTC.

This clonotype was recorded a few times. V is TRBV29-1 and J is TRBJ2-4; 9 positions agree with TRBD1. In germline, CDR1 is SQVTM, CDR2 ANQGSEA. The CDR3 covers 13 residues. The CDR3 sequence is CSALRDRDNIQYF. The CDR3 nucleotides are TGCAGTGCCCTCCGGGACAGGGACAACATTCAGTACTTC. The full variable domain, completed using reference TRBV29-1 and TRBJ2-4, is SAVISQKPSRDICQRGTSLTIQCQVDSQVTMMFWYRQQPGQSLTLIATANQGSEATYESGFVIDKFPISRPNLTFSTLTVSNMSPEDSSIYLCSALRDRDNIQYFGAGTRLSVL.

This clonotype has only a few counts. This chain joins TRBV6-2 or TRBV6-3 and TRBJ2-3, with D perhaps TRBD1 or TRBD2 (6 bases each). Germline CDR1 and CDR2: MNHEY and SVGEGT. The CDR3 has 14 residues. Trimming pared 2 bases from V and 2 bases from J, leaving 8 bases between. The CDR3 here is CASSYGGHTDTQYF. In DNA form, the CDR3 reads TGTGCCAGCAGTTACGGGGGGCACACAGATACGCAGTATTTT.

The chain combines TRBV5-5 with TRBJ1-1; D possibly corresponds to TRBD1 (5 bases). The CDR3 is 14 amino acids. Per germline, CDR1 SGHKS and CDR2 YYEKEE (reference sequence). V lost 0 bases, J lost 4 bases, and 10 bases lay in between. The CDR3 reads CASSLGGEVTEAFF. The CDR3 DNA is TGTGCCAGCAGCTTGGGGGGCGAGGTCACTGAAGCTTTCTTT. The whole variable domain, filled in from reference TRBV5-5 and TRBJ1-1, reads DAGVTQSPTHLIKTRGQQVTLRCSPISGHKSVSWYQQVLGQGPQFIFQYYEKEERGRGNFPDRFSARQFPNYSSELNVNALLLGDSALYLCASSLGGEVTEAFFGQGTRLTVV.

V gene TRBV12-3 or TRBV12-4 combines with J gene TRBJ2-3; D might be TRBD2 (5 bases). The V and J ends lost 2 bases and 2 bases respectively, with 14 bases between them. This CDR3 region has 16 residues. The CDR3 region is CASSLYLRGFTDTQYF. The DNA of the CDR3 is TGTGCCAGCAGTTTATATCTTCGCGGGTTCACAGATACGCAGTATTTT.

This clonotype was seen ten or more times. V gene TRBV6-5 combines with J gene TRBJ2-2; 10 bases line up with TRBD1. In germline, CDR1 is MNHEY, CDR2 SVGAGI. With V trimmed by 3 bases and J by 7 bases, 5 bases remained unmatched. This CDR3 region has 15 residues. The CDR3 loop reads CASSYRDRGRGELFF. In nucleotides, the CDR3 is TGTGCCAGCAGTTATCGGGACAGGGGTCGCGGGGAGCTGTTTTTT.

J is TRBJ1-1 and V is TRBV6-5, with D perhaps TRBD1 (5 bases). V lost 0 bases and J lost 4, with 12 bases in between. The V gene's germline CDR1 is MNHEY and CDR2 SVGAGI. The CDR3 is 15 residues long. CDR3 amino acids: CASSYSGHRGTEAFF. The CDR3 nucleotides are TGTGCCAGCAGTTACTCTGGACATAGGGGCACTGAAGCTTTCTTT.

The CDR3 DNA reads as TGTGCCAGCTCTAGTCAGGGGACCTACGAGCAGTACTTC. Its translation: CASSSQGTYEQYF. The chain has TRBV18 and TRBJ2-7; possible D gene TRBD1, 6 bases. This CDR3 spans 13 amino acids. The germline V gene has CDR1 KGHSH and CDR2 LQKENI. The ends were cut back, 6 bases at V and 2 bases at J, with 11 bases in the middle.

The chain couples TRBV7-3 to TRBJ2-1; 10 nucleotides agree with TRBD1. The CDR3 runs 16 residues. The germline V gene has CDR1 SGHTA and CDR2 FQGTGA. V gave up 5 bases and J gave up 5 bases; unmatched junction bases: 9. CDR3 nucleotide sequence: TGTGCCAGCAGCCGGGGCGGGACAGGGGTGGACAATGAGCAGTTCTTC. Translating gives CASSRGGTGVDNEQFF.

This clonotype was counted between two and nine times. This chain joins TRBV5-4 and TRBJ1-1; possible D gene TRBD1, 5 bases. The germline CDR1 and CDR2 sequences are SGHNT and YYREEE (reference sequence). CDR3 length equals 15 residues. The V and J ends lost 3 bases and 0 bases respectively, with 12 bases between them. CDR3 DNA sequence: TGTGCCAGCAGCTCTGCGGGGGGGATGAACACTGAAGCTTTCTTT. This sequence encodes CASSSAGGMNTEAFF.

The gene calls are TRBV5-1 and TRBJ2-1; D uncertain. V lost 4 bases and J 0 bases, leaving 14 bases between the germline ends. Germline V gene lookup returns CDR1 SGHRS and CDR2 YFSETQ. The CDR3 has 16 residues. CDR3 in DNA: TGCGCCAGCAGCCTCTACAGAGCCAGCTCCTACAATGAGCAGTTCTTC. Its translation is CASSLYRASSYNEQFF.

The chain couples TRBV7-2 to TRBJ2-5, with 8 positions matching TRBD1. The junction had 8 bases not matched to a gene; V was cut back by 3 bases and J by 5 bases. The CDR3 is made up of 15 amino acids. The germline V gene encodes CDR1 SGHTA and CDR2 FQGNSA. In nucleotides, the CDR3 is TGTGCCAGCAGCTTCGCGACAGGGGCGGTTGAGACCCAGTACTTC. This gives the protein CASSFATGAVETQYF.

The sample holds a few counts of this clonotype. This chain joins TRBV6-5 and TRBJ2-1; 11 bases match TRBD2. V gave up 4 bases and J gave up 0 bases; unmatched junction bases: 2. The CDR3 totals 16 residues. The germline V gene encodes CDR1 MNHEY and CDR2 SVGAGI. The DNA of the CDR3 is TGTGCCAGCAGTTTAGCGGGGGGGAGCTCCTACAATGAGCAGTTCTTC. Translation gives CASSLAGGSSYNEQFF.

The rearrangement uses TRBV20-1 and TRBJ2-5; perhaps D is TRBD1 or TRBD2 (5 bases each). The germline V gene encodes CDR1 DFQATT and CDR2 SNEGSKA (reference sequence). There are 13 residues in the CDR3. Between the trimmed V and J ends, which lost 3 bases and 5 bases, there was a span of 13 bases. The DNA for the CDR3 is TGCAGTGCTAGGGGACGGGTTCCGGAGACCCAGTACTTC. This codes for CSARGRVPETQYF.

The chain joins TRBV11-2 to TRBJ2-3; no clear D. Germline V CDR1 and CDR2: SGHAT, FQNNGV. CDR3 length: 12 residues. The ends were cut back, 5 bases at V and 9 bases at J, with 12 bases in the middle. The CDR3 bases are TGTGCCAGCAGCATCGACCCCCCCACGCAGTATTTT. Protein product: CASSIDPPTQYF.

This clonotype was picked up a small number of times. This rearrangement joins TRBV9 to TRBJ2-5, with 8 bases aligning to TRBD1. Germline CDR1 and CDR2: SGDLS and YYNGEE. This CDR3 comprises 16 residues. Unmatched junction bases numbered 8, after V lost 3 bases and J lost 1 base. Here the CDR3 DNA reads TGTGCCAGCAGCGCCGATGGACAGGGATCCCAAGAGACCCAGTACTTC. Its translation is CASSADGQGSQETQYF.

The chain has TRBV14 and TRBJ2-5; D unclear. The CDR3 runs to 14 residues. Deletions cut 6 bases from V and 5 bases from J, with 16 bases between. CDR1 is SGHDN, CDR2 FVKESK, per germline. Here the CDR3 reads CASSLLAREETQYF. The CDR3 bases are TGTGCCAGCAGTCTTCTGGCCAGAGAGGAGACCCAGTACTTC.

This chain connects TRBV7-2 to TRBJ2-3; possibly TRBD1 for D (7 bases). The V end was cut by 5 bases, the J end by 2 bases, with 23 bases between. Per the germline V gene, CDR1 is SGHTA and CDR2 is FQGNSA. CDR3 length: 18 amino acids. The DNA for the CDR3 is TGTGCCAGCAGCCTCCTCTTCAGGAGGGGGCCATCCACAGATACGCAGTATTTT. Its protein product is CASSLLFRRGPSTDTQYF.

This clonotype has more than one count but fewer than ten. The genes are TRBV20-1 and TRBJ2-2, with 9 positions matching TRBD2. The J segment lost 3 bases and the V segment lost 3 bases, leaving 8 bases of the junction unmatched. The CDR3 has 16 residues. Germline V gene sequence: CDR1 DFQATT, CDR2 SNEGSKA (reference sequence). CDR3 amino acids: CSASGPRGGYTGELFF. CDR3 bases: TGCAGTGCTAGCGGTCCGCGGGGGGGGTACACCGGGGAGCTGTTTTTT.

This clonotype was seen a handful of times. The chain recombines TRBV29-1 with TRBJ2-1, with D tentatively TRBD1 or TRBD2 (5 bases each). V dropped 4 bases and J dropped 0 bases, with 25 bases sitting between them. CDR3 size: 19 residues. Germline CDR1 SQVTM, CDR2 ANQGSEA. CDR3 nucleotides: TGCAGCGTTGCCCGCCCCGGGCGTGGGACCGTGAGCTCCTACAATGAGCAGTTCTTC. This sequence encodes CSVARPGRGTVSSYNEQFF.